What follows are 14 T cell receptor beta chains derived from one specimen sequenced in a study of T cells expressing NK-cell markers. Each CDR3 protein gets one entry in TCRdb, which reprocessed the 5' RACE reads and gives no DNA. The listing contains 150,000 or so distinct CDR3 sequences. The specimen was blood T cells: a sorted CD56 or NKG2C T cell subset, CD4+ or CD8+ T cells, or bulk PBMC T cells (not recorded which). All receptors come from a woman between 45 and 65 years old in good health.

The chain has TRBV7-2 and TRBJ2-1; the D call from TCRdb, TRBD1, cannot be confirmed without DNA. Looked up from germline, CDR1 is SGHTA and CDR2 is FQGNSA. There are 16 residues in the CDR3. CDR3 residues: CASSPYRAGTYNEQFF.

CDR3 sequence reads: CASSPRTYTEAFF. V and J are TRBV27 and TRBJ1-1; the TRBD1 assignment by TCRdb is unverifiable without DNA. The CDR3 loop spans 13 amino acids. Germline CDR1 reads MNHEY; CDR2 reads SMNVEV (reference sequence).

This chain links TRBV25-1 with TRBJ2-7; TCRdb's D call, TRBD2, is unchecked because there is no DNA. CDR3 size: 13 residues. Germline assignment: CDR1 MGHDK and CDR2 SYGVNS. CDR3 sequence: CASSPFGGGEQYF.

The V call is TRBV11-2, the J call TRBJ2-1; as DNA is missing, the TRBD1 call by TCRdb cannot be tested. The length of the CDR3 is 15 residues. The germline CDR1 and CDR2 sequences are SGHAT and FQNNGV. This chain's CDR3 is CASSPGTGARNEQFF.

CDR3: CATSDRTSGRSNEQFF. The rearrangement joins TRBV24-1 to TRBJ2-1; lacking DNA, the TRBD2 call made by TCRdb goes unchecked. Germline V gene data show CDR1 as KGHDR and CDR2 as SFDVKD. The CDR3 is 16 amino acids.

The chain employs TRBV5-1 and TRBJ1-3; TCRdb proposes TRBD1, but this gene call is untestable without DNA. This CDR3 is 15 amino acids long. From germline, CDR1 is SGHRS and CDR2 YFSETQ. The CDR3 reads CASSWGDNSGNTIYF.

CDR3 amino acids: CASSIGTRNIGTQYF. The chain combines TRBV7-9 with TRBJ2-3; TCRdb's D call, TRBD2, is unchecked because there is no DNA. The CDR3 length is 15 residues. Germline V CDR1 and CDR2: SEHNR, FQNEAQ (reference sequence).

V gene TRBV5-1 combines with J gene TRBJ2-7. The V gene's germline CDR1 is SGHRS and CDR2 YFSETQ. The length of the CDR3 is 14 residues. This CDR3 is CASSLAGFPYEQYF.

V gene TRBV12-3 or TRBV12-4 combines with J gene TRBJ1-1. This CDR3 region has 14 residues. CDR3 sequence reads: CASSFGGGLTEAFF.

The CDR3 spells CASSAGTVYEQYF. The gene calls are TRBV25-1 and TRBJ2-7; TCRdb returns TRBD1, unconfirmable since there is no DNA. The CDR3 covers 13 residues. Germline CDR1 MGHDK, CDR2 SYGVNS.

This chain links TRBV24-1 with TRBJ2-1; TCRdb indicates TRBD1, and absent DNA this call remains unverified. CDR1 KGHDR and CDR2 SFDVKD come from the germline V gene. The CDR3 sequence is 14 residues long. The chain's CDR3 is CATSTGASYNEQFF.

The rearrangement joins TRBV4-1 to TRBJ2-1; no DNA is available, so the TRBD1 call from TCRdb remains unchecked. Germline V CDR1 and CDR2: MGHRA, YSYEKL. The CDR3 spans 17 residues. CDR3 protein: CASSPFPRQEALDEQFF.

CDR3 in amino acids: CASSEWDTGELFF. This chain joins TRBV25-1 and TRBJ2-2. Germline V gene data show CDR1 as MGHDK and CDR2 as SYGVNS. The CDR3 is 13 amino acids.

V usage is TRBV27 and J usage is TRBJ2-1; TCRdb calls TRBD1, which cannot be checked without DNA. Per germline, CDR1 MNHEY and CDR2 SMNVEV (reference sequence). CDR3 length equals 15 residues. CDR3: CASSVDRGGGNEQFF.